Presented here are 26 T cell receptor beta chains from one specimen sequenced in a study of blood T cell repertoires in COVID-19. Method: immunoSEQ multiplex PCR; TCRdb's copy keeps in-frame clones and lacks some. The table shows over 70,000 clones, with 80% to 90% occurring only once. The sequenced sample consisted of peripheral blood. The receptors were sampled from a human donor in a cohort sampled during active COVID-19.

The chain recombines TRBV5-1 with TRBJ2-1; 8 bases align to TRBD1. This CDR3 contains 15 residues. Germline CDR1 is SGHRS and CDR2 is YFSETQ. The V and J ends lost 0 bases and 9 bases, in that order; junction bases with no gene match: 8. The CDR3 loop reads CASSLGQGMGREQFF. DNA of the CDR3: TGCGCCAGCAGCTTGGGACAGGGGATGGGGCGTGAGCAGTTCTTC. The full variable domain, in which reference TRBV5-1 and TRBJ2-1 provide the parts outside the CDR3, is KAGVTQTPRYLIKTRGQQVTLSCSPISGHRSVSWYQQTPGQGLQFLFEYFSETQRNKGNFPGRFSGRQFSNSRSEMNVSTLELGDSALYLCASSLGQGMGREQFFGPGTRLTVL.

The rearrangement links TRBV7-2 to TRBJ1-2, with 7 bases matching TRBD1. The CDR3 runs 14 residues. Germline lookup yields CDR1 SGHTA and CDR2 FQGNSA. Trimming at V came to 0 bases and at J to 6 bases, leaving 4 bases not matched to a gene. CDR3: CASSLASTGNGYTF. In DNA, the CDR3 is TGTGCCAGCAGCTTAGCCTCGACAGGGAATGGCTACACCTTC.

V usage is TRBV4-2 and J usage is TRBJ2-2; 12 nucleotides match TRBD2. Per germline, CDR1 LGHNA and CDR2 YNFKEQ. V shed 0 bases, J shed 6 bases, and the junction held 8 bases outside the gene matches. The CDR3 extends over 18 amino acids. The CDR3 is CASSQDFLASGGAGELFF. CDR3 coding DNA: TGTGCCAGCAGCCAAGATTTTTTGGCTAGCGGGGGGGCCGGGGAGCTGTTTTTT.

The chain couples TRBV28 to TRBJ1-6; 8 bases match TRBD1. The CDR3 has 18 amino acids. The V gene's germline CDR1 is MDHEN and CDR2 SYDVKM. V was pared by 4 bases and J by 3 bases, with 11 bases of the junction left unmatched. The chain's CDR3 is CASSSGQGGPNYNSPLHF. The CDR3 DNA is TGTGCCAGCAGTTCCGGACAGGGAGGACCTAACTATAATTCACCCCTCCACTTT. The full variable domain, completed using reference TRBV28 and TRBJ1-6, is DVKVTQSSRYLVKRTGEKVFLECVQDMDHENMFWYRQDPGLGLRLIYFSYDVKMKEKGDIPEGYSVSREKKERFSLILESASTNQTSMYLCASSSGQGGPNYNSPLHFGNGTRLTVT.

The chain recombines TRBV4-1 with TRBJ2-3; TRBD2 matches 14 bases. Per germline, CDR1 MGHRA and CDR2 YSYEKL. CDR3 length equals 16 residues. With 4 bases clipped from V and 5 bases from J, the junction kept 5 bases outside the gene matches. CDR3 coding DNA: TGCGCCAGCAGCCCGACTAGCGGGAGGGAGGGAGATACGCAGTATTTT. This translates into CASSPTSGREGDTQYF.

The chain couples TRBV27 to TRBJ1-4; no reliable D call. V dropped 5 bases and J dropped 0 bases, with 13 bases sitting between them. The germline gives CDR1 MNHEY, CDR2 SMNVEV (reference sequence). The CDR3 extends over 16 amino acids. DNA for the CDR3: TGTGCCAGCAGTACCGTACGCAGTGCAACTAATGAAAAACTGTTTTTT. Translated: CASSTVRSATNEKLFF.

The chain combines TRBV18 with TRBJ1-6, with TRBD1 matching 9 bases. V lost 6 bases, J lost 8 bases, and 8 bases stayed unmatched. Germline values: CDR1 KGHSH, CDR2 LQKENI. CDR3 length: 15 residues. The CDR3 bases are TGTGCCAGCTCGCCTACAGGGGGCGCGGATTCACCCCTCCACTTT. As protein: CASSPTGGADSPLHF.

CDR3 in DNA: TGCGCCAGCAGCCAAGAGGCACTAGTGTTTGGGGAGCTGTTTTTT. Protein sequence: CASSQEALVFGELFF. This chain connects TRBV4-3 to TRBJ2-2; D possibly corresponds to TRBD2 (5 bases). This CDR3 has 15 amino acids. V dropped 0 bases and J dropped 8 bases, with 13 bases sitting between them. Looked up from germline, CDR1 is LGHNA and CDR2 is YSLEER.

In regard to this clone: Mismatch with germline at one junction end may stem from a read error. This chain joins TRBV20-1 and TRBJ1-1; 7 bases are shared with TRBD1. This CDR3 has 8 amino acids. The germline CDR1 and CDR2 sequences are DFQATT and SNEGSKA (reference sequence). The CDR3 coding sequence is TGCAGTGTCTTTGGACAGGAATTT. Translated, it gives CSVFGQEF.

This clone was counted a few times. The chain recombines TRBV7-6 with TRBJ2-2; TRBD2 might be the D (7 bases). The ends were cut back, 5 bases at V and 5 bases at J, with 15 bases in the middle. The CDR3 extends over 15 amino acids. Germline CDR1 is SGHVS and CDR2 is FNYEAQ. The chain's CDR3 is CASSLLGGRTGELFF. DNA of the CDR3: TGTGCCAGCAGCCTGCTGGGGGGGCGAACCGGGGAGCTGTTTTTT.

This clone appeared a few times. The rearrangement uses TRBV6-4 and TRBJ1-2; TRBD1 matches at 9 bases. Germline CDR1 and CDR2: MRHNA and SNTAGT. The CDR3 runs 17 residues. Losses at the gene ends were 4 bases for V and 2 bases for J; bases not matched to a gene: 11. DNA for the CDR3: TGTGCCAGCAGTGCCCACATTAACAGGGGGCGAAACTATGGCTACACCTTC. This sequence encodes CASSAHINRGRNYGYTF.

The DNA of the CDR3 is TGCGCCAGCAGCTTTGGAGATTTCTCTGGGGCCAACGTCCTGACTTTC. It codes for CASSFGDFSGANVLTF. The chain is built from TRBV5-1 and TRBJ2-6; D gene ambiguous. V was pared by 2 bases and J by 0 bases, with 9 bases between. This CDR3 spans 16 amino acids. Germline V gene lookup returns CDR1 SGHRS and CDR2 YFSETQ.

J is TRBJ1-5 and V is TRBV19; TRBD1 matches at 7 bases. CDR3 size: 14 residues. V shed 7 bases, J shed 3 bases, and the junction held 6 bases outside the gene matches. Germline assignment: CDR1 LNHDA and CDR2 SQIVND (reference sequence). The CDR3 protein is CASTTTGFNQPQHF. CDR3 bases: TGTGCCAGTACCACGACAGGGTTCAATCAGCCCCAGCATTTT.

V usage is TRBV5-4 and J usage is TRBJ1-4; D uncertain. Germline CDR1 SGHNT, CDR2 YYREEE (reference sequence). V lost 4 bases to trimming and J lost 3 bases, with 13 bases between them. This CDR3 spans 15 amino acids. CDR3 in amino acids: CASSQRGVANEKLFF. The CDR3 DNA reads as TGTGCCAGCAGCCAGAGAGGTGTGGCTAATGAAAAACTGTTTTTT.

V gene TRBV28 combines with J gene TRBJ2-7; no definite D call. CDR1 and CDR2 from the germline V gene are MDHEN and SYDVKM. V was pared by 7 bases and J by 2 bases, with 9 bases between. The CDR3 sequence is 12 residues long. CDR3 nucleotides: TGTGCCAGCATCAACCAGGCCTACGAGCAGTACTTC. This codes for CASINQAYEQYF.

The CDR3 spells CASSLGSGYYSGNTIYF. The CDR3 DNA is TGTGCCAGCAGCTTAGGGTCAGGGTACTACTCTGGAAACACCATATATTTT. The gene calls are TRBV7-9 and TRBJ1-3; D perhaps matches TRBD1 (5 bases). The V end lost 1 base, the J end lost 0 bases, and 13 bases lay between the germline ends. The CDR3 consists of 17 residues. The germline V gene encodes CDR1 SEHNR and CDR2 FQNEAQ (reference sequence).

The chain carries TRBV28 and TRBJ2-1, with 8 bases aligning to TRBD2. Germline V gene data show CDR1 as MDHEN and CDR2 as SYDVKM. The length of the CDR3 is 15 residues. J lost 9 bases, V lost 7 bases, and 14 bases had no gene match. Written as DNA, the CDR3 is TGTGCCAGCAACCCCACTCGGCTAGCGGGCATTGAGCAGTTCTTC. It translates to CASNPTRLAGIEQFF.

V usage is TRBV10-3 and J usage is TRBJ2-7; 14 bases align to TRBD2. The CDR3 has 19 amino acids. Germline CDR1 ENHRY, CDR2 SYGVKD. V trimming: 3 bases; J trimming: 6 bases; junction bases outside the gene matches: 16. The CDR3 coding sequence is TGTGCCATCAGTGACCCGACAGGACTAGCGGGAGGATTACGGGGCGAGCAGTACTTC. Its translation: CAISDPTGLAGGLRGEQYF.

In regard to this clone: The junction departs from the called germline gene at one end, perhaps through a read error. The genes are TRBV2 and TRBJ2-1; 8 positions match TRBD1. Germline V gene data show CDR1 as SNHLY and CDR2 as FYNNEI. The CDR3 runs to 12 residues. The CDR3 DNA follows: TGTGTCAGCACCGCACAGGGGGTCGAGCAGTTCTTC. Protein sequence: CVSTAQGVEQFF.

This rearrangement joins TRBV4-3 to TRBJ2-7; 10 bases match TRBD1. After removal of 4 bases from V and 5 bases from J, the junction contained 8 bases not matched to a gene. The CDR3 contains 15 residues. Looked up from germline, CDR1 is LGHNA and CDR2 is YSLEER. The CDR3 bases are TGCGCCAGCAGCCTCGAGAGACAGGGGGCCCACGAGCAGTACTTC. Its protein product is CASSLERQGAHEQYF.

The genes are TRBV27 and TRBJ1-5, with D uncertain. Germline CDR1 MNHEY, CDR2 SMNVEV (reference sequence). The CDR3 length is 14 residues. V was cut by 5 bases and J by 7 bases, with 15 bases left in between. The chain's CDR3 is CASSPGSSGQPQHF. DNA of the CDR3: TGTGCCAGCAGTCCGGGAAGTTCAGGACAGCCCCAGCATTTT.

The chain combines TRBV19 with TRBJ2-5; tentative D call: TRBD2 (6 bases). The V gene lost 5 bases and the J gene lost 1 base, with 14 bases spanning the gap. This CDR3 has 15 residues. Per the germline V gene, CDR1 is LNHDA and CDR2 is SQIVND (reference sequence). The DNA of the CDR3 is TGTGCCAGTAGTTGGCAGGCGGGGCCCCAAGAGACCCAGTACTTC. It codes for CASSWQAGPQETQYF.

The rearrangement joins TRBV7-6 to TRBJ2-2, with 9 bases fitting TRBD1. The CDR3 covers 17 residues. V lost 5 bases to trimming and J lost 1 base; unmatched junction nucleotides: 8. CDR1 and CDR2 from the germline V gene are SGHVS and FNYEAQ. The chain's CDR3 is CASSHRRTGENTGELFF. Here the CDR3 DNA reads TGTGCCAGCAGCCACCGCCGGACAGGGGAGAACACCGGGGAGCTGTTTTTT.

This clone was seen just once. The chain links TRBV5-8 to TRBJ1-3; 9 positions match TRBD1. The CDR3 is 16 amino acids. Germline CDR1 SGHTS, CDR2 YDEGEE. V lost 2 bases, J lost 1 base, and 4 bases stayed unmatched. The DNA of the CDR3 is TGTGCCAGCAGCTTCGGGACAGGGTCTTCTGGAAACACCATATATTTT. It translates to CASSFGTGSSGNTIYF. The whole variable domain, filled in from reference TRBV5-8 and TRBJ1-3, reads EAGVTQSPTHLIKTRGQQATLRCSPISGHTSVYWYQQALGLGLQFLLWYDEGEERNRGNFPPRFSGRQFPNYSSELNVNALELEDSALYLCASSFGTGSSGNTIYFGEGSWLTVV.

Here the CDR3 DNA reads TGTGCCAGTAGTGGAACTAGCGGGCGCACAGATACGCAGTATTTT. The encoded protein is CASSGTSGRTDTQYF. The chain joins TRBV19 to TRBJ2-3; 9 nucleotides line up with TRBD2. Trimming removed 5 bases from V and 1 base from J; junction bases left unmatched: 4. Germline loops: CDR1 LNHDA, CDR2 SQIVND (reference sequence). The CDR3 totals 15 residues.

The chain carries TRBV28 and TRBJ2-1, with TRBD2 identical over 7 bases. Looked up from germline, CDR1 is MDHEN and CDR2 is SYDVKM. J gave up 5 bases and V 3 bases, and 7 bases lay outside the gene matches. The CDR3 has 15 amino acids. In nucleotides, the CDR3 is TGTGCCAGCAGTTTGCGAGGGAGGGCCCACAATGAGCAGTTCTTC. Translating it yields CASSLRGRAHNEQFF.